Given below is one T cell receptor beta chain in context. This specimen belongs to a study of blood T cell repertoires in COVID-19. Study-wide background: Collection of acute and convalescent COVID-19 samples took place in the United States, Italy and Spain.

Some clones are missing from TCRdb's copy, which holds only in-frame ones; the method was immunoSEQ multiplex PCR. The repertoire consists of approximately 250,000 clones, with about nine tenths occurring once and the leading ten covering over 4%. CDR3 length equals 18 residues. The V and J ends lost 2 bases and 0 bases respectively, with 18 bases between them. Germline values: CDR1 LGHNA, CDR2 YNFKEQ. Donors were grouped by their self-reported clinical history. The sequencing input was PBMCs or T cells enriched from blood (not recorded which). The chain joins TRBV4-2 to TRBJ2-3, with D possibly TRBD1 on 5 matching bases. This receptor was taken from a woman younger than 45 with acute COVID-19. CDR3 sequence: CASSQISFRVNSTDTQYF. CDR3 coding DNA: TGTGCCAGCAGCCAAATCTCCTTCAGGGTAAATAGCACAGATACGCAGTATTTT.